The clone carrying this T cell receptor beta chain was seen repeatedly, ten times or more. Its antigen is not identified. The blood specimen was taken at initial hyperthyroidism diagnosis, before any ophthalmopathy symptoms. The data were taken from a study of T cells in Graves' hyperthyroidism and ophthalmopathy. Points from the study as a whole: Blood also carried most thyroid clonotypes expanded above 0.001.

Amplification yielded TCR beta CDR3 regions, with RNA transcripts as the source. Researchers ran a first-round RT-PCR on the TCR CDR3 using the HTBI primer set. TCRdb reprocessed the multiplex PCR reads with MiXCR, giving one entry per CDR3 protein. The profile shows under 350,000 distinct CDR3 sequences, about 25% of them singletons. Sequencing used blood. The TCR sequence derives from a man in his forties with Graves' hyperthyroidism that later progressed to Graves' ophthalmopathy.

The CDR3 is CSARLPRGTQYF. The CDR3 DNA follows: TGCAGTGCTAGGTTACCGAGGGGGACCCAGTACTTC. V gene TRBV20-1 combines with J gene TRBJ2-5, with D perhaps TRBD1 or TRBD2 (5 bases each). The CDR3 is 12 amino acids. Deletions cut 3 bases from V and 7 bases from J, with 12 bases between. Germline V gene lookup returns CDR1 DFQATT and CDR2 SNEGSKA (reference sequence).